Presented here are 32 T cell receptor beta chains from one specimen sequenced in a study of T cells in Graves' hyperthyroidism and ophthalmopathy (dated 2019 in TCRdb). The library was built by means of multiplex PCR. Instrument used: Illumina HiSeq 2000. TCR beta CDR3 regions were amplified from RNA transcripts. The TCR CDR3 was subjected to a first round of RT-PCR using the HTBI primer set and the Qiagen OneStep RT-PCR kit. The public reads were reprocessed in TCRdb via fastp at Q25 and MiXCR, keeping in-frame beta chains. Rows are unified per CDR3 protein, each entry keeping the most common DNA and genes. The sample has fewer than 650,000 distinct CDR3 sequences on record, 14% to 15% of them singletons. 3.5% to 4.5% of the sample is taken by the ten largest. Sequences were obtained from blood. These receptors were collected from a woman aged 40 to 50 with Graves' ophthalmopathy.

There are many counts of this clonotype. In DNA, the CDR3 is TGTGCCTCCAGGGGCAGGGATCAGCCCCAGCATTTT. Protein sequence: CASRGRDQPQHF. The chain couples TRBV10-3 to TRBJ1-5, with D perhaps TRBD1 (6 bases). The germline V gene encodes CDR1 ENHRY and CDR2 SYGVKD. This CDR3 has 12 amino acids. The V and J ends lost 11 bases and 5 bases respectively, with 13 bases between them.

The chain is built from TRBV7-8 and TRBJ1-1; D perhaps matches TRBD1 (6 bases). This CDR3 spans 15 amino acids. Germline V gives CDR1 SGHVS, CDR2 FQNEAQ. V lost 6 bases, J lost 1 base, and 15 bases lay in between. CDR3 DNA sequence: TGTGCCAGCAGATCCGACAGGTTCTGGAACACTGAAGCTTTCTTT. Translated, it gives CASRSDRFWNTEAFF.

This clonotype was observed many times. The rearrangement joins TRBV5-1 to TRBJ2-7; D ambiguous. The CDR3 consists of 14 residues. CDR1 is SGHRS and CDR2 is YFSETQ in the germline V gene. V lost 4 bases, J lost 0 bases, and 11 bases lay in between. The CDR3 region is CASSVDGNSYEQYF. The CDR3 region has the DNA TGCGCCAGCAGCGTCGACGGAAACTCCTACGAGCAGTACTTC.

This clonotype occurred many times. This chain joins TRBV2 and TRBJ1-5, with D perhaps TRBD1 (5 bases). Per the germline V gene, CDR1 is SNHLY and CDR2 is FYNNEI. Trimming took off 3 bases at V and 7 bases at J, with 13 bases between the two ends. The CDR3 extends over 14 amino acids. The CDR3 bases are TGTGCCAGCAGTGATGGGGGGAGAGGGCAGCCCCAGCATTTT. This sequence encodes CASSDGGRGQPQHF. Full variable domain (remainder filled in from reference TRBV2 and TRBJ1-5): EPEVTQTPSHQVTQMGQEVILRCVPISNHLYFYWYRQILGQKVEFLVSFYNNEISEKSEIFDDQFSVERPDGSNFTLKIRSTKLEDSAMYFCASSDGGRGQPQHFGDGTRLSIL.

This clonotype was recorded many times. V gene TRBV20-1 combines with J gene TRBJ2-5; D call uncertain. V was pared by 2 bases and J by 4 bases, with 8 bases between. Germline values: CDR1 DFQATT, CDR2 SNEGSKA (reference sequence). The CDR3 spans 12 residues. The CDR3 DNA reads as TGCAGTGCTAGACCACTATCAGAGACCCAGTACTTC. It translates to CSARPLSETQYF.

This clonotype appeared many times. The chain recombines TRBV28 with TRBJ2-5; TRBD2 matches 10 bases. The CDR3 runs 13 residues. The germline V gene has CDR1 MDHEN and CDR2 SYDVKM. V shed 5 bases and J 9 bases; nucleotides not matched to a gene: 6. CDR3 residues: CASSPGSGRSQYF. As DNA, the CDR3 is TGTGCCAGCAGTCCAGGTAGCGGGAGGTCCCAGTACTTC.

Ten or more counts support this clonotype. This chain uses TRBV28 with TRBJ2-7; no clear D. The V and J ends lost 6 bases and 9 bases respectively, with 12 bases between them. The germline gives CDR1 MDHEN, CDR2 SYDVKM. The CDR3 has 11 residues. CDR3 residues: CASSLGGMQYF. CDR3 bases: TGTGCCAGCAGCCTTGGTGGGATGCAGTACTTC.

Regarding this clonotype: Being one base from a much bigger clone, this may be a read error. The chain recombines TRBV2 with TRBJ2-7, with 7 bases aligning to TRBD2. CDR3 length equals 15 residues. Per the germline V gene, CDR1 is SNHLY and CDR2 is FYNNEI. The junction had 11 bases not matched to a gene; V was cut back by 8 bases and J by 1 base. The CDR3 DNA is TGTGCCAGCTCACCACGGGAGGACGGATCCTACGAGCAGTACTTC. It encodes CASSPREDGSYEQYF.

The V call is TRBV7-3, the J call TRBJ2-3, with 7 bases that match TRBD2. Germline V gene lookup returns CDR1 SGHTA and CDR2 FQGTGA. CDR3 length: 13 amino acids. Losses at the gene ends were 8 bases for V and 5 bases for J; bases not matched to a gene: 7. CDR3 in amino acids: CASEAGAGDTQYF. The DNA for the CDR3 is TGTGCCAGCGAGGCGGGAGCGGGAGATACGCAGTATTTT.

The sample holds many counts of this clonotype. V gene TRBV28 combines with J gene TRBJ1-5; D remains ambiguous. The CDR3 consists of 15 residues. The V end was cut by 2 bases, the J end by 0 bases, with 8 bases between. Germline CDR1 and CDR2: MDHEN and SYDVKM. The CDR3 region has the DNA TGTGCCAGCAGTTTAACGTCTAATAGCAATCAGCCCCAGCATTTT. Translated: CASSLTSNSNQPQHF.

The chain combines TRBV6-1 with TRBJ1-3; D is uncertain. The CDR3 runs to 16 residues. The germline V and J ends were trimmed by 5 bases and 4 bases, with 18 bases remaining between them. Germline CDR1 is MNHNS and CDR2 is SASEGT. CDR3 sequence: CASSQEYVRVGNTIYF. DNA of the CDR3: TGTGCCAGCAGTCAAGAATACGTTCGAGTCGGAAACACCATATATTTT.

This clonotype was seen many times. V and J are TRBV6-6 and TRBJ2-6; 9 bases map to TRBD2. V trimming: 4 bases; J trimming: 1 base; junction bases outside the gene matches: 11. The CDR3 sequence is 19 residues long. The germline V gene encodes CDR1 MNHNY and CDR2 SVGAGI (reference sequence). The CDR3 loop reads CASSSVGGRALSGANVLTF. As DNA, the CDR3 is TGTGCCAGCAGTTCGGTGGGCGGGAGGGCCCTTTCTGGGGCCAACGTCCTGACTTTC.

This clonotype was recorded many times. The chain couples TRBV6-1 to TRBJ1-1; 8 bases are shared with TRBD1. V shed 2 bases and J 3 bases; nucleotides not matched to a gene: 5. The germline V gene has CDR1 MNHNS and CDR2 SASEGT. The CDR3 is 15 residues long. DNA of the CDR3: TGTGCCAGCAGTGAATTTGACAGGGGAGACACTGAAGCTTTCTTT. It codes for CASSEFDRGDTEAFF.

This clonotype has at least ten counts. This chain links TRBV7-6 with TRBJ1-5; a possible D gene is TRBD1 (6 bases). V lost 1 base, J lost 8 bases, and 15 bases lay in between. The V gene's germline CDR1 is SGHVS and CDR2 FNYEAQ. The CDR3 has 15 amino acids. CDR3 region: CASSLVAGAWEPQHF. The CDR3 DNA reads TGTGCCAGCAGCTTAGTGGCAGGGGCTTGGGAGCCCCAGCATTTT.

This clonotype was found a few times. The V call is TRBV6-5, the J call TRBJ2-7; D gene uncertain. Germline V CDR1 and CDR2: MNHEY, SVGAGI. This CDR3 comprises 15 residues. V was clipped by 3 bases and J by 4 bases, with 16 bases between them. CDR3 loop: CASSYNREAPYEQYF. CDR3 nucleotides: TGTGCCAGCAGTTATAATAGAGAGGCCCCATACGAGCAGTACTTC.

This clonotype was seen only a few times. This clone may be a read error of a much larger clone one base away. The chain recombines TRBV6-1 with TRBJ2-5; D might be TRBD2 (6 bases). CDR1 is MNHNS and CDR2 is SASEGT in the germline V gene. The CDR3 is 14 residues long. V was trimmed by 6 bases and J by 1 base, leaving 12 bases between them. CDR3 amino acids: CASSVSGSQETQYF. As DNA, the CDR3 is TGTGCCAGCAGCGTTAGCGGTTCCCAAGAGACCCAGTACTTC.

V usage is TRBV30 and J usage is TRBJ2-2, with D hard to call. Trimming cost V 3 bases and J 4 bases, with 9 bases left between them. The CDR3 covers 13 residues. The V gene's germline CDR1 is GTSNPN and CDR2 SVGIG (reference sequence). CDR3 protein: CAWSPQTTGELFF. Here the CDR3 DNA reads TGTGCCTGGAGCCCGCAAACCACCGGGGAGCTGTTTTTT.

This clonotype has at least ten counts. The V and J genes are TRBV28 and TRBJ1-6, with D perhaps matching TRBD1 (5 bases). Trimming took off 7 bases at V and 0 bases at J, with 10 bases between the two ends. Per the germline V gene, CDR1 is MDHEN and CDR2 is SYDVKM. The CDR3 has 15 residues. The CDR3, as DNA: TGTGCCAGCAATCCCACAGGCTCCTATAATTCACCCCTCCACTTT. This codes for CASNPTGSYNSPLHF.

This clonotype was found many times. The chain is built from TRBV20-1 and TRBJ2-5, with 8 positions matching TRBD2. Looked up from germline, CDR1 is DFQATT and CDR2 is SNEGSKA (reference sequence). The CDR3 consists of 16 residues. The J segment lost 3 bases and the V segment lost 0 bases, leaving 9 bases of the junction unmatched. In DNA, the CDR3 is TGCAGTGCTAGAGATCCAGGGCTAGCGGGCGAAGAGACCCAGTACTTC. Its protein is CSARDPGLAGEETQYF.

This clonotype has a count of ten or more. CDR3 in DNA: TGTGCCAGCAGCGTACCCCTAGGGACAAAATTCCACGAGCAGTACTTC. As protein: CASSVPLGTKFHEQYF. The chain employs TRBV6-1 and TRBJ2-7; D might be TRBD1 (6 bases). Germline lookup yields CDR1 MNHNS and CDR2 SASEGT. V lost 6 bases and J lost 5, with 23 bases in between. CDR3 size: 16 residues.

This clonotype was counted at least ten times. This sequence joins TRBV29-1 and TRBJ2-5; D remains unclear. This CDR3 is 10 amino acids long. V shed 5 bases and J shed 12 bases, with 13 bases lying between them. From germline, CDR1 is SQVTM and CDR2 ANQGSEA. The CDR3 region has the DNA TGCAGCGTTTTCCGGGCCTCGGAGTACTTC. Translation gives CSVFRASEYF.

On this clonotype itself: A junction boundary mismatches the germline segment, possibly from a read error. The J gene is TRBJ1-2, the V gene TRBV4-1, with 10 positions matching TRBD1. Germline loops: CDR1 MGHRA, CDR2 YSYEKL. This CDR3 has 17 residues. CDR3 nucleotides: TGCGCCAGCAGCAAGGGACAGGGGTCCCAAGCTAACTATGGCTACGCCTTC. It is translated as CASSKGQGSQANYGYAF.

This clonotype was recorded many times. The genes are TRBV30 and TRBJ1-5; D gene uncertain. The V gene lost 2 bases and the J gene lost 5 bases, with 10 bases spanning the gap. CDR3 length: 13 residues. Germline assignment: CDR1 GTSNPN and CDR2 SVGIG (reference sequence). This chain's CDR3 is CAWSTSLDQPQHF. CDR3 sequence (DNA): TGTGCCTGGAGTACATCACTTGATCAGCCCCAGCATTTT.

The V call is TRBV7-8, the J call TRBJ2-7; D is unclear. Trimming stripped 2 bases from V and 1 base from J, with 9 bases between. Germline CDR1 is SGHVS and CDR2 is FQNEAQ. This CDR3 comprises 14 residues. CDR3: CASSLLVGSYEQYF. In nucleotides, the CDR3 is TGTGCCAGCAGCTTACTGGTAGGGTCCTACGAGCAGTACTTC. The full variable domain, its missing parts supplied by reference TRBV7-8 and TRBJ2-7, is GAGVSQSPRYKVAKRGQDVALRCDPISGHVSLFWYQQALGQGPEFLTYFQNEAQLDKSGLPSDRFFAERPEGSVSTLKIQRTQQEDSAVYLCASSLLVGSYEQYFGPGTRLTVT.

This clonotype came up many times. This rearrangement joins TRBV29-1 to TRBJ2-7; 10 bases map to TRBD1. This CDR3 region has 12 residues. The germline V gene has CDR1 SQVTM and CDR2 ANQGSEA. J was trimmed by 5 bases and V by 4 bases; bases with no gene match: 2. CDR3 DNA: TGCAGCGTTGGGGGACAGGGGAACGAGCAGTACTTC. Its protein is CSVGGQGNEQYF.

This clonotype was detected many times. The chain carries TRBV2 and TRBJ2-7; 7 nucleotides agree with TRBD1. V was pared by 7 bases and J by 0 bases, with 9 bases of the junction left unmatched. Germline loops: CDR1 SNHLY, CDR2 FYNNEI. This CDR3 spans 15 amino acids. CDR3 in amino acids: CASTISGQLSYEQYF. Here the CDR3 DNA reads TGTGCCAGCACTATATCGGGACAGCTCTCCTACGAGCAGTACTTC.

This chain links TRBV19 with TRBJ1-5; 9 nucleotides agree with TRBD1. The germline gives CDR1 LNHDA, CDR2 SQIVND (reference sequence). V lost 3 bases, J lost 4 bases, and 4 bases stayed unmatched. The CDR3 loop spans 15 amino acids. This chain's CDR3 is CASSITGGANQPQHF. Written as DNA, the CDR3 is TGTGCCAGTAGTATTACAGGGGGCGCGAATCAGCCCCAGCATTTT.

This clonotype was observed at least ten times. A read error may account for a junction end that differs from germline. This sequence joins TRBV18 and TRBJ2-7, with TRBD2 identical over 11 bases. Germline-derived CDR1 and CDR2 are KGHSH and LQKENI. The CDR3 is 16 residues long. The CDR3 loop reads CASSPRGTSGRGEQYF. The CDR3 DNA reads TGTGCCAGCTCTCCACGCGGGACTAGCGGACGTGGGGAGCAGTACTTC. The variable domain in full, completed from reference TRBV18 and TRBJ2-7, reads NAGVMQNPRHLVRRRGQEARLRCSPMKGHSHVYWYRQLPEEGLKFMVYLQKENIIDESGMPKERFSAEFPKEGPSILRIQQVVRGDSAAYFCASSPRGTSGRGEQYFGPGTRLTVT.

This rearrangement joins TRBV6-1 to TRBJ2-7; D is perhaps TRBD1 or TRBD2 (7 bases each). Trimming took 1 base from V and 3 from J, leaving 19 bases between them. Germline lookup yields CDR1 MNHNS and CDR2 SASEGT. This CDR3 is 17 amino acids long. Here the CDR3 reads CASSEVLGRGQGYEQYF. The CDR3 DNA reads as TGTGCCAGCAGTGAAGTTTTGGGGAGGGGGCAGGGCTACGAGCAGTACTTC.

As DNA, the CDR3 is TGTGCCAGTAGTCTTTCTCCACTGGTGGCAGGCCGAGGGACCCTCCACTTT. It codes for CASSLSPLVAGRGTLHF. The chain employs TRBV19 and TRBJ1-6; no clear D gene. The CDR3 is 17 residues long. In germline, CDR1 is LNHDA, CDR2 SQIVND (reference sequence). V was clipped by 5 bases and J by 14 bases, with 28 bases between them.

This sequence joins TRBV11-2 and TRBJ2-4; D is undetermined. This CDR3 contains 13 residues. V was shortened by 6 bases and J by 2 bases, with 8 bases between the two germline ends. Looked up from germline, CDR1 is SGHAT and CDR2 is FQNNGV. CDR3 coding DNA: TGTGCCAGCAGTTACGGGCCCAAAAACATTCAGTACTTC. It encodes CASSYGPKNIQYF.

This chain links TRBV7-9 with TRBJ2-7, with D unresolved. This CDR3 region has 15 residues. Trimming took off 5 bases at V and 0 bases at J, with 14 bases between the two ends. From germline, CDR1 is SEHNR and CDR2 FQNEAQ (reference sequence). The CDR3 DNA sequence: TGTGCCAGCAGCACGCAAGGTGTTCTCTCCTACGAGCAGTACTTC. Encoded protein: CASSTQGVLSYEQYF. The full variable domain, completed using reference TRBV7-9 and TRBJ2-7, is DTGVSQNPRHKITKRGQNVTFRCDPISEHNRLYWYRQTLGQGPEFLTYFQNEAQLEKSRLLSDRFSAERPKGSFSTLEIQRTEQGDSAMYLCASSTQGVLSYEQYFGPGTRLTVT.